This entry is about one T cell receptor beta chain. What it binds is unknown. The data were taken from a study of Ad26.COV2.S vaccination and SARS-CoV-2 variants. The treatment here: about 20 received Ad26.COV2.S at low or high dose, single or two shots; 5 received placebo; per-sample allocation not given. Day 63 after the first vaccine or placebo injection was the time point for sampling. Participants' vaccine, an Ad26 vector, delivered Wuhan-strain SARS-CoV-2 spike. This CDR3 has 14 amino acids. Losses at the gene ends were 7 bases for V and 2 bases for J; bases not matched to a gene: 6. The germline gives CDR1 MNHEY, CDR2 SVGAGI. General study findings and limits: Spike-specific responses of CD8+ and CD4+ T cells were reported to display substantial breadth after vaccination.

Profiling relied on immunoSEQ multiplex PCR, and the TCRdb table lists in-frame clones only, not all of them. The sample has 350,000 to 500,000 clones, roughly 87% seen once. Sample: peripheral blood, taken in a trial of Ad26.COV2.S vaccine versus placebo. This clonotype was obtained from a person aged 18-60 years who received the Ad26.COV2.S COVID-19 vaccine or a placebo. The gene calls are TRBV6-5 and TRBJ1-2, with TRBD1 identical over 8 bases. CDR3 DNA: TGTGCCAGCACAAGACAGGGGTTAAACTATGGCTACACCTTC. It specifies CASTRQGLNYGYTF.